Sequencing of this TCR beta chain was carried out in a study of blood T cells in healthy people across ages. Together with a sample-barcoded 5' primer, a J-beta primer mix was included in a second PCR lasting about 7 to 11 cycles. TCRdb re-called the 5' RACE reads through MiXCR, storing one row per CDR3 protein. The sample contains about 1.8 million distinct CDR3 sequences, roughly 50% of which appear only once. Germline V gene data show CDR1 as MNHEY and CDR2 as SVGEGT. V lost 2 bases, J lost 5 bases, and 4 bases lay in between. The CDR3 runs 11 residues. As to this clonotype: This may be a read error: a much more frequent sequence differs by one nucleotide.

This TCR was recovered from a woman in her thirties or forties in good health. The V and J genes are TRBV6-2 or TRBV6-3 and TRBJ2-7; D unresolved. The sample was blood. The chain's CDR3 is CASSYNDEQYF. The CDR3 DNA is TGTGCCAGCAGTTACAACGACGAGCAGTACTTC.